The 14 T cell receptor beta chains given below trace back to one sample, sequenced in a study of CD8 T cells in Susac syndrome. RNA amounts of 0.5 to 1 ug underwent reverse transcription with random hexamers. TCRdb recomputed calls from the immunoSEQ multiplex PCR reads with MiXCR, one row per CDR3 protein. The table lists 92,000 or so distinct CDR3 sequences, approximately 96% of them singletons. The sequenced sample was CD8+ T cells from PBMCs. The receptors were gathered from a human donor with Susac syndrome.

The V call is TRBV11-2, the J call TRBJ1-1; D is unresolved. The germline gives CDR1 SGHAT, CDR2 FQNNGV. Trimming removed 7 bases from V and 13 bases from J, with 22 bases in between. The CDR3 is 13 amino acids. DNA for the CDR3: TGTGCCAGCACCCTCACGGGCGGCACAGTTAGTTTCTTT. Protein: CASTLTGGTVSFF.

In this sample, this clonotype turned up once. The chain joins TRBV29-1 to TRBJ1-3; a possible D gene is TRBD1 (5 bases). The germline gives CDR1 SQVTM, CDR2 ANQGSEA. V was shortened by 6 bases and J by 7 bases, with 16 bases between the two germline ends. CDR3 length equals 13 residues. This chain's CDR3 is CSVEFGAGNTIYF. The CDR3, as DNA: TGCAGCGTCGAATTTGGGGCGGGGAACACCATATATTTT.

The chain uses TRBV9 and TRBJ1-1, with 8 bases that match TRBD1. V shed 4 bases and J 2 bases; nucleotides not matched to a gene: 7. The CDR3 runs to 15 residues. Germline values: CDR1 SGDLS, CDR2 YYNGEE. The CDR3: CASSTSGTGNTEAFF. CDR3 DNA sequence: TGTGCCAGCAGCACCTCGGGGACAGGCAACACTGAAGCTTTCTTT.

The chain recombines TRBV6-6 with TRBJ1-5; maybe TRBD1 (5 bases). The V gene's germline CDR1 is MNHNY and CDR2 SVGAGI (reference sequence). CDR3 length equals 16 residues. Trimming pared 5 bases from V and 0 bases from J, leaving 14 bases between. CDR3 bases: TGTGCCAGCAGTAGGGGTCAGGGAGTTAGCAATCAGCCCCAGCATTTT. Amino acid sequence: CASSRGQGVSNQPQHF.

V and J are TRBV5-6 and TRBJ2-7; D remains ambiguous. Trimming took 2 bases from V and 0 from J, leaving 0 bases between them. Germline loops: CDR1 SGHDT, CDR2 YYEEEE. The CDR3 is made up of 11 amino acids. CDR3 in amino acids: CASSFSYEQYF. The CDR3 bases are TGTGCCAGCAGCTTCTCCTACGAGCAGTACTTC.

The rearrangement uses TRBV29-1 and TRBJ1-6; the match to TRBD1 covers 8 bases. V was pared by 6 bases and J by 6 bases, with 4 bases of the junction left unmatched. Per germline, CDR1 SQVTM and CDR2 ANQGSEA. This CDR3 comprises 13 residues. The CDR3 protein is CSVLTGANSPLHF. Written as DNA, the CDR3 is TGCAGCGTCTTGACAGGGGCTAATTCACCCCTCCACTTT.

V and J are TRBV28 and TRBJ1-5, with unresolved D. CDR1 is MDHEN, CDR2 SYDVKM, per germline. Trimming stripped 7 bases from V and 0 bases from J, with 10 bases between. CDR3 length: 14 amino acids. CDR3 sequence: CASTLGISNQPQHF. For the CDR3, the DNA is TGTGCCAGCACCCTGGGCATTAGCAATCAGCCCCAGCATTTT.

The V and J genes are TRBV20-1 and TRBJ2-3; D not resolved. Germline V CDR1 and CDR2: DFQATT, SNEGSKA (reference sequence). V gave up 0 bases and J gave up 5 bases, with 12 bases separating them. This CDR3 spans 14 amino acids. This chain's CDR3 is CSARDPDLGDTQYF. The DNA of the CDR3 is TGCAGTGCTAGAGATCCGGATTTGGGAGATACGCAGTATTTT.

The chain combines TRBV11-3 with TRBJ2-5, with D perhaps TRBD2 (5 bases). Trimming stripped 8 bases from V and 5 bases from J, with 18 bases between. Germline V gene sequence: CDR1 SGHNT, CDR2 YENEEA. This CDR3 region has 14 residues. The CDR3, as DNA: TGTGCCAGCGGACCGTCGGGAATCGGGGAGACCCAGTACTTC. Translated: CASGPSGIGETQYF.

The rearrangement joins TRBV5-1 to TRBJ2-5; D not certain. Trimming cost V 3 bases and J 0 bases, with 15 bases left between them. CDR3 length: 16 residues. The V gene's germline CDR1 is SGHRS and CDR2 YFSETQ. CDR3 loop: CASSSPGLGYQETQYF. The CDR3 region has the DNA TGCGCCAGCAGCTCCCCAGGTCTCGGGTACCAAGAGACCCAGTACTTC.

The genes are TRBV19 and TRBJ2-1; D is undetermined. The CDR3 spans 15 residues. CDR1 is LNHDA and CDR2 is SQIVND in the germline V gene (reference sequence). The V and J ends lost 3 bases and 8 bases respectively, with 17 bases between them. The DNA for the CDR3 is TGTGCCAGTAGTATCGGGCTAGTGGGTTATTATGAGCAGTTCTTC. It codes for CASSIGLVGYYEQFF.

The V and J genes are TRBV20-1 and TRBJ1-2, with 10 bases that match TRBD1. After removal of 2 bases from V and 0 bases from J, the junction contained 6 bases not matched to a gene. The CDR3 is made up of 16 amino acids. Germline V gives CDR1 DFQATT, CDR2 SNEGSKA (reference sequence). CDR3 sequence (DNA): TGCAGTGCTAGACCCGACAGGGGGCAAGCTAACTATGGCTACACCTTC. Its translation is CSARPDRGQANYGYTF.

CDR3 in DNA: TGTGCCAGCACTCAAAGCCAGGGGGCGCAGGATCCCTCTGGGGCCAACGTCCTGACTTTC. Translated, it gives CASTQSQGAQDPSGANVLTF. This chain links TRBV14 with TRBJ2-6; 8 bases map to TRBD1. The ends lost 7 bases at V and 0 bases at J; junction bases unmatched: 17. The CDR3 extends over 20 amino acids. The germline V gene encodes CDR1 SGHDN and CDR2 FVKESK.

This clonotype was found once. The chain couples TRBV12-3 or TRBV12-4 to TRBJ2-5; D is unresolved. V lost 6 bases and J lost 3, with 11 bases in between. CDR3 length: 13 residues. The CDR3 DNA follows: TGTGCCAGCAGCGAGCCCCCAAAAGAGACCCAGTACTTC. This encodes CASSEPPKETQYF.